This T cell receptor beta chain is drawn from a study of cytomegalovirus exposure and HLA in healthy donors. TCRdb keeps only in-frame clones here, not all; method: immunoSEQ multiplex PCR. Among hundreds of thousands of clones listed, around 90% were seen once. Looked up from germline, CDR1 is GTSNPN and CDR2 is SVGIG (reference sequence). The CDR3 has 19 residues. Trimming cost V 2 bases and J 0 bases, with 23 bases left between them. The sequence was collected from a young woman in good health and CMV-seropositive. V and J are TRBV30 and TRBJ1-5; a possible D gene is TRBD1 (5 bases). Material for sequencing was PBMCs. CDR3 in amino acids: CAWSPTGPIVLYSNQPQHF. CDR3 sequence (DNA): TGTGCCTGGAGTCCCACAGGACCTATAGTATTATATAGCAATCAGCCCCAGCATTTT.